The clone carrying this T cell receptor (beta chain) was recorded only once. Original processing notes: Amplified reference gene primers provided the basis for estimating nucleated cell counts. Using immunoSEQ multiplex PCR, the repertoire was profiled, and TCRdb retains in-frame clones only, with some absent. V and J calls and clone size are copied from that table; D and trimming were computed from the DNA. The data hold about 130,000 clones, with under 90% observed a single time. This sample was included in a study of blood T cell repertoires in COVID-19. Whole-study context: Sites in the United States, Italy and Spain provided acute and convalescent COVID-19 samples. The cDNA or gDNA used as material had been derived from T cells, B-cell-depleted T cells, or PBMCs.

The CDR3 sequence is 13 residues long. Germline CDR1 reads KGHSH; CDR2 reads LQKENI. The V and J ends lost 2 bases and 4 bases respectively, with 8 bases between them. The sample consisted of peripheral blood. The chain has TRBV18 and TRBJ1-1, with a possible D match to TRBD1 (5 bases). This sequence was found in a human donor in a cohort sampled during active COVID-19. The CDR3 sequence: CASSPSGGTEAFF. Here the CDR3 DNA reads TGTGCCAGCTCACCATCGGGGGGCACTGAAGCTTTCTTT.